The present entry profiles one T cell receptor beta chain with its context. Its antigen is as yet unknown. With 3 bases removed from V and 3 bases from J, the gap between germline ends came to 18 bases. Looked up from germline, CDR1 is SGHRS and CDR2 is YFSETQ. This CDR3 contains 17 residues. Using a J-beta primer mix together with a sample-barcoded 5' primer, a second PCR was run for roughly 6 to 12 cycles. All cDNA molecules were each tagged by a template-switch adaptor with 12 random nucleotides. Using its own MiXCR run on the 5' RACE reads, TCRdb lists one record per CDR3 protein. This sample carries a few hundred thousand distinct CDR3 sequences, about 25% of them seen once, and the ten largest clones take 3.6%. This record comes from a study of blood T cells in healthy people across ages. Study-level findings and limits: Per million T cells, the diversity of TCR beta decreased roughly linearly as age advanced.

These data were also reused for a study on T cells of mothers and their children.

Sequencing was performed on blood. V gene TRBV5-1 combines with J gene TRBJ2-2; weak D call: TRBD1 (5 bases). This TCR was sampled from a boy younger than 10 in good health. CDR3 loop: CASSSGPQTADTGELFF. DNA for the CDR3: TGCGCCAGCAGCTCGGGTCCACAGACAGCCGACACCGGGGAGCTGTTTTTT.